This T cell receptor (beta chain) was recorded in a study of shared clonotypes between healthy human individuals. Turning to the study itself: Every donor yielded three CD4 naive, three CD4 memory, two CD8 naive and one CD8 memory plate.

Study results and caveats: Around 5.3% of naive CD4 clonotypes were shared across several donors.

V lost 6 bases and J lost 6; bases outside the gene matches: 7. The CDR3 consists of 14 residues. Per the germline V gene, CDR1 is SGHRS and CDR2 is YFSETQ. Healthy HIV-negative adults with no recent acute infections or vaccinations were recruited as donors. The protocol was immunoSEQ multiplex PCR, while the TCRdb copy is restricted to in-frame clones and leaves out a portion. The table includes a few million clones, under 95% detected once. A remark on this clone: What it binds is not known.

This receptor was obtained from a man between 18 and 35 years old in good health. Some clones in this sample may be carry-over from other donors' samples. The chain is built from TRBV5-1 and TRBJ2-1; 9 nucleotides align to TRBD1. Sequencing was carried out using naive CD4+ T cells from PBMCs. Subset reported: CD45RA+ positively selected. This CDR3 reads CASKQGAGGNEQFF. CDR3 DNA sequence: TGCGCCAGCAAACAGGGGGCGGGTGGCAATGAGCAGTTCTTC.